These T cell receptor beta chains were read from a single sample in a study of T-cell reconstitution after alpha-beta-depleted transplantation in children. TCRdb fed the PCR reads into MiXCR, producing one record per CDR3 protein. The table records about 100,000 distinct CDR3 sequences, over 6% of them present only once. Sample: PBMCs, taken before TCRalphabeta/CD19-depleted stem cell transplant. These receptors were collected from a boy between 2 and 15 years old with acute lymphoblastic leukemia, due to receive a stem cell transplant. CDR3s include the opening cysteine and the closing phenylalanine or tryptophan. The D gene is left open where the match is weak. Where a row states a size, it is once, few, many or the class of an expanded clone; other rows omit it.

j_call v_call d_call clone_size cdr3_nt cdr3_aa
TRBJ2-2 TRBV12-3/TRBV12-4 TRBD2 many TGTGCCAGCAGACTAGCGGGGGGGCCCGGGGAGCTGTTTTTT CASRLAGGPGELFF
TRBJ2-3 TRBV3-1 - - TGTGCCACCTGCCAAGATCGGGACGGGGCCTACACAGATACGCAGTATTTT CATCQDRDGAYTDTQYF
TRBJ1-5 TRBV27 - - TGTGCCAGCAGTAGCGGACAGTGGGGCAATCAGCCCCAGCATTTT CASSSGQWGNQPQHF
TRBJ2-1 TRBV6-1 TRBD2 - TGTGCCAGCAGCCCTAGCGGGGGGGCGTCTGAGCAGTTCTTC CASSPSGGASEQFF
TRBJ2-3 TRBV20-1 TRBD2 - TGCAGTGCCGTAACTAGCGGGGGGCCCTCGACGCAGTATTTT CSAVTSGGPSTQYF
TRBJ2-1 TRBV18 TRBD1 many TGTGCCAGCTCACCCCCGGTTGGACAGGGGATTTACAATGAGCAGTTCTTC CASSPPVGQGIYNEQFF
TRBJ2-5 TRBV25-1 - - TGTGCCATCGGCCCGGGGCTCGTCTGCGAGACCCAGTACTTC CAIGPGLVCETQYF
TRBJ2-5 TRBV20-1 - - TGCAGTGCTATAAACGGCAGCCAGGGCGGTTGGGAGTACCAAGAGACCCAGTACTTC CSAINGSQGGWEYQETQYF
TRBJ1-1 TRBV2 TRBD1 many TGTGCCAGCAGTACAGGACAGGGGAACACTGAAGCTTTCTTT CASSTGQGNTEAFF
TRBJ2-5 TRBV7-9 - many TGTGCCAGCAGCCCAAGGTGGGCAGGAGAGACCCAGTACTTC CASSPRWAGETQYF
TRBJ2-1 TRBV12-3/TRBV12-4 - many TGTGCCAGCAGTTTAGCGGGCAGGGGAGGTAGGAATGAGCAGTTCTTC CASSLAGRGGRNEQFF
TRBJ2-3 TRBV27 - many TGTGCCAGCAGTTTTCTGGATGCGGATACGCAGTATTTT CASSFLDADTQYF
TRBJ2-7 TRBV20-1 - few TGCAGTCCCTTGGGGAGGGGGAACGAGCAGTACTTC CSPLGRGNEQYF
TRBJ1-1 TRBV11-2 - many TGTGCCAGCAGCTTAGATAGGACTGAAGCTTTCTTT CASSLDRTEAFF
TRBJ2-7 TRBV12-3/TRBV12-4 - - TGTGCCAGCAGTCCGACAGCGTTCGAGCAGTACTTC CASSPTAFEQYF